The 17 T cell receptor beta chains below come from one sample, sequenced in a study of cytomegalovirus exposure and HLA in healthy donors. Amplification used 60 Vbeta primers and 13 Jbeta primers. Here immunoSEQ multiplex PCR was the method, and the copy in TCRdb shows in-frame clones only, minus some. This sample yields about 130,000 clones, of which around 8.5% are seen a single time; around 5.5% belongs to the top ten. Sequencing used PBMCs. These receptors came from a man aged 35 to 55 in good health and CMV-seronegative.

Only a few counts were recorded for this clone. The rearrangement links TRBV27 to TRBJ2-7; D is possibly TRBD1 (6 bases). The CDR3 consists of 12 residues. CDR1 and CDR2 (germline): MNHEY, SMNVEV (reference sequence). V lost 5 bases and J 5 bases, leaving 10 bases between the germline ends. CDR3 nucleotides: TGTGCCAGCAGTAGGGGGATCGACGAGCAGTACTTC. This encodes CASSRGIDEQYF.

This clone was seen a handful of times. The CDR3 does not end in the conserved phenylalanine or tryptophan, so this is likely a read error. The chain employs TRBV7-9 and TRBJ1-1; TRBD1 agrees at 8 bases. There are 16 residues in the CDR3. The J segment lost 0 bases and the V segment lost 0 bases, leaving 3 bases of the junction unmatched. Germline-derived CDR1 and CDR2 are SEHNR and FQNEAQ (reference sequence). The CDR3 DNA reads as TGTGCCAGCAGCTTAGCCTTGACAGGGGTGAACACTGAAGCTTTCCTT. Its translation is CASSLALTGVNTEAFL.

This clone appeared a few times. The chain combines TRBV30 with TRBJ2-2; 9 bases map to TRBD2. V lost 2 bases, J lost 2 bases, and 6 bases stayed unmatched. Germline V gene sequence: CDR1 GTSNPN, CDR2 SVGIG (reference sequence). The CDR3 extends over 16 amino acids. CDR3: CAWSPLAGANTGELFF. CDR3 nucleotide sequence: TGTGCCTGGAGTCCCTTAGCGGGGGCTAACACCGGGGAGCTGTTTTTT.

The table lists this clone with a few counts. The chain joins TRBV5-1 to TRBJ1-2; D unclear. The CDR3 length is 15 residues. V was cut by 0 bases and J by 3 bases, with 12 bases left in between. The germline gives CDR1 SGHRS, CDR2 YFSETQ. The CDR3 DNA reads as TGCGCCAGCAGCTTGGCTATGGGAGCGGACTATGGCTACACCTTC. This sequence encodes CASSLAMGADYGYTF.

The V and J genes are TRBV30 and TRBJ1-4, with 12 nucleotides matching TRBD1. Germline CDR1 and CDR2: GTSNPN and SVGIG (reference sequence). This CDR3 contains 19 residues. V lost 0 bases, J lost 0 bases, and 8 bases stayed unmatched. The CDR3 bases are TGTGCCTGGAGTGTAGCCCGGGACAGGGGGCCTACAACTAATGAAAAACTGTTTTTT. Encoded protein: CAWSVARDRGPTTNEKLFF.

The V and J genes are TRBV9 and TRBJ1-5; 7 nucleotides match TRBD1. Germline-derived CDR1 and CDR2 are SGDLS and YYNGEE. CDR3 size: 14 residues. J gave up 7 bases and V 0 bases, and 4 bases lay outside the gene matches. The CDR3 DNA sequence: TGTGCCAGCAGCGTAGAAGGGGGCTTGCAGCCCCAGCATTTT. It encodes CASSVEGGLQPQHF. Combining the CDR3 with reference TRBV9 and TRBJ1-5 gives the whole variable domain DSGVTQTPKHLITATGQRVTLRCSPRSGDLSVYWYQQSLDQGLQFLIQYYNGEERAKGNILERFSAQQFPDLHSELNLSSLELGDSALYFCASSVEGGLQPQHFGDGTRLSIL.

This clone occurred a few times. V and J are TRBV28 and TRBJ2-7; TRBD1 is a possible D gene (5 bases). The CDR3 length is 15 residues. The germline V and J ends were trimmed by 2 bases and 3 bases, with 14 bases remaining between them. Germline CDR1 is MDHEN and CDR2 is SYDVKM. CDR3 DNA sequence: TGTGCCAGCAGTTTAGACAGATACGTATTCTACGAGCAGTACTTC. It yields the protein CASSLDRYVFYEQYF.

This clone was found a few times. This sequence joins TRBV7-9 and TRBJ1-1; 10 bases fit TRBD1. The CDR3 covers 12 residues. Looked up from germline, CDR1 is SEHNR and CDR2 is FQNEAQ (reference sequence). V was pared by 6 bases and J by 7 bases, with 2 bases of the junction left unmatched. The DNA of the CDR3 is TGTGCCAGCAGACGGGACAGGGGTGAAGCTTTCTTT. This gives the protein CASRRDRGEAFF.

This clone has only one observation. This chain uses TRBV27 with TRBJ2-1, with 7 bases matching TRBD2. V lost 4 bases and J lost 0; bases outside the gene matches: 3. The V gene's germline CDR1 is MNHEY and CDR2 SMNVEV (reference sequence). CDR3 length equals 15 residues. CDR3 residues: CASSWGGISYNEQFF. The CDR3 DNA follows: TGTGCCAGCAGTTGGGGGGGAATCTCCTACAATGAGCAGTTCTTC.

J is TRBJ1-2 and V is TRBV5-4, with a tentative D call TRBD1 (6 bases). The ends were cut back, 0 bases at V and 6 bases at J, with 12 bases in the middle. The CDR3 is 14 residues long. Germline V gene lookup returns CDR1 SGHNT and CDR2 YYREEE (reference sequence). The DNA for the CDR3 is TGTGCCAGCAGCTTGGTGGGGGGGCTGGATGGCTACACCTTC. Encoded protein: CASSLVGGLDGYTF.

The chain couples TRBV19 to TRBJ2-7; D gene ambiguous. This CDR3 contains 14 residues. V was pared by 0 bases and J by 5 bases, with 11 bases between. Germline CDR1 is LNHDA and CDR2 is SQIVND (reference sequence). The CDR3 reads CASSIDLEVHEQYF. The CDR3 region has the DNA TGTGCCAGTAGTATAGATCTTGAGGTCCACGAGCAGTACTTC.

This clone was picked up a small number of times. The chain couples TRBV5-1 to TRBJ2-2; 7 bases agree with TRBD1. Germline V lookup: CDR1 SGHRS, CDR2 YFSETQ. The J segment lost 6 bases and the V segment lost 4 bases, leaving 9 bases of the junction unmatched. The CDR3 length is 15 residues. The CDR3 spells CASSVTTGFAGELFF. The CDR3, as DNA: TGCGCCAGCAGCGTAACGACAGGGTTTGCCGGGGAGCTGTTTTTT.

The chain employs TRBV18 and TRBJ1-1; 8 bases match TRBD1. V dropped 4 bases and J dropped 1; count of bases not matched to a gene: 5. Germline V gene lookup returns CDR1 KGHSH and CDR2 LQKENI. The CDR3 has 15 residues. The CDR3 loop is CASSQQTGENTEAFF. The CDR3 bases are TGTGCCAGCTCACAACAGACAGGGGAGAACACTGAAGCTTTCTTT.

V and J are TRBV12-5 and TRBJ1-2; the D gene is possibly TRBD1 (6 bases). Looked up from germline, CDR1 is LGHNT and CDR2 is FRNRAP. The CDR3 totals 13 residues. V was pared by 2 bases and J by 7 bases, with 11 bases between. Here the CDR3 DNA reads TGTGCTAGTGGTTTGTCAGGGGTACTTGGCTACACCTTC. Translation gives CASGLSGVLGYTF. Complete variable domain (other parts from reference TRBV12-5 and TRBJ1-2): DARVTQTPRHKVTEMGQEVTMRCQPILGHNTVFWYRQTMMQGLELLAYFRNRAPLDDSGMPKDRFSAEMPDATLATLKIQPSEPRDSAVYFCASGLSGVLGYTFGSGTRLTVV.

The rearrangement links TRBV5-1 to TRBJ2-3; 8 positions match TRBD2. J gave up 2 bases and V 2 bases, and 7 bases lay outside the gene matches. The CDR3 consists of 16 residues. Germline values: CDR1 SGHRS, CDR2 YFSETQ. CDR3 sequence: CASSFNPGGNTDTQYF. The CDR3 region has the DNA TGCGCCAGCAGCTTCAACCCGGGGGGGAACACAGATACGCAGTATTTT.

This chain uses TRBV9 with TRBJ2-1; tentative D call: TRBD2 (5 bases). This CDR3 is 13 amino acids long. CDR1 and CDR2 from the germline V gene are SGDLS and YYNGEE. Trimming took 4 bases from V and 4 from J, leaving 9 bases between them. In DNA form, the CDR3 reads TGTGCCAGCAGCAAGGACTGGTACAATGAGCAGTTCTTC. Protein sequence: CASSKDWYNEQFF. The entire variable domain, with the rest obtained from reference TRBV9 and TRBJ2-1, is as follows: DSGVTQTPKHLITATGQRVTLRCSPRSGDLSVYWYQQSLDQGLQFLIQYYNGEERAKGNILERFSAQQFPDLHSELNLSSLELGDSALYFCASSKDWYNEQFFGPGTRLTVL.

This clone was observed a few times. The chain couples TRBV6-8 to TRBJ2-5; 8 bases map to TRBD2. V lost 6 bases, J lost 5 bases, and 8 bases stayed unmatched. The germline V gene has CDR1 MNHGY and CDR2 SAAAGT. The CDR3 contains 14 residues. The CDR3 DNA sequence: TGTGCCAGCAGCGGGAGGGGATGTCGGGAGACCCAGTACTTC. This sequence encodes CASSGRGCRETQYF.